The sequence of this T cell receptor beta chain was determined in a study of cytomegalovirus exposure and HLA in healthy donors. Primers included in the PCR were 60 Vbeta and 13 Jbeta primers. As processed by the authors: Among the unique TCR beta chains that a later analysis counted, around 72 million in all, 9.5 million to 11 million were shared. Some clones are missing from TCRdb's copy, which holds only in-frame ones; the method was immunoSEQ multiplex PCR. The V and J calls and clone size are taken from that table; D and trimming were inferred from the DNA. The sample has fewer than 150,000 clones; roughly 80% are singletons. General study findings and limits: Evidence from a later analysis indicated that most CMV-associated TCR beta chains looked HLA-restricted. Available immune exposure information was restricted to CMV serostatus only.

For this clone: The antigen is unknown.

CDR3 length: 13 amino acids. Germline assignment: CDR1 SGHNT and CDR2 YYREEE (reference sequence). Trimming stripped 9 bases from V and 3 bases from J, with 15 bases between. The V gene is TRBV5-4, the J gene TRBJ1-1; D is ambiguous. The sequence was collected from a male donor in good health and CMV-seronegative. The sample comprised PBMCs. CDR3 protein: CATRGAVDTEAFF. The DNA for the CDR3 is TGTGCCACGCGTGGAGCGGTGGACACTGAAGCTTTCTTT.